This TCR beta chain was identified in a study of blood T cells in healthy people across ages. Every sample yielded at least 7 million isolated PBMCs. General observations from the study: Shifts in expanded clonotypes may have been confounded by donor CMV status, which was unknown. When one million T cells were used, diversity estimates were thought to be underestimates.

The use of a sample-barcoded 5' primer and a J-beta primer mix characterized a second PCR of about 6 to 11 cycles. One entry per CDR3 protein, called by TCRdb with MiXCR from the 5' RACE reads. The sample has hundreds of thousands of distinct CDR3 sequences, about 53% seen once. Note on this clonotype: The antigen is undetermined.

Sample: blood. This TCR derives from an elderly man in good health.

This CDR3 reads CASSLGVGQGRETQYF. The DNA for the CDR3 is TGCGCCAGCAGCTTGGGGGTCGGACAGGGGAGAGAGACCCAGTACTTC. V and J are TRBV5-1 and TRBJ2-5, with 9 bases fitting TRBD1. V gave up 0 bases and J gave up 4 bases; unmatched junction bases: 7. Germline CDR1 reads SGHRS; CDR2 reads YFSETQ. The CDR3 consists of 16 residues.